The subject of this entry is one TCR beta chain. The antigen remains unidentified. This sample was included in a study of T cells expressing NK-cell markers. For the study at large: Obtained from sorted CD3+CD56+NKG2C+, CD3+CD56+NKG2C- and CD3+CD56-NKG2C+ T cells were the TCR beta repertoires.

The CDR3 has 16 amino acids. Germline-derived CDR1 and CDR2 are SGHRS and YFSETQ. Findings and limits, study-wide: In a group of several donors, dominant NKG2C+ clonotypes represented 1.0-7.0% of CD8+ T cells. These same clonotypes (in several donors) also led the CD3+CD56-NKG2C+ fraction.

TCRdb re-called the 5' RACE reads, yielding one record per CDR3 amino acid sequence without DNA. The sample features roughly 390,000 distinct CDR3 sequences, with roughly 5.2% in its top ten. This chain joins TRBV5-1 and TRBJ1-4; TCRdb's D call, TRBD1, is unchecked because there is no DNA. The TCR was taken from a man aged 18-70 years in good health. Material for sequencing was blood T cells: a sorted CD56 or NKG2C T cell subset, CD4+ or CD8+ T cells, or bulk PBMC T cells (not recorded which). The CDR3 protein is CASSLAGDIPLEKLFF.